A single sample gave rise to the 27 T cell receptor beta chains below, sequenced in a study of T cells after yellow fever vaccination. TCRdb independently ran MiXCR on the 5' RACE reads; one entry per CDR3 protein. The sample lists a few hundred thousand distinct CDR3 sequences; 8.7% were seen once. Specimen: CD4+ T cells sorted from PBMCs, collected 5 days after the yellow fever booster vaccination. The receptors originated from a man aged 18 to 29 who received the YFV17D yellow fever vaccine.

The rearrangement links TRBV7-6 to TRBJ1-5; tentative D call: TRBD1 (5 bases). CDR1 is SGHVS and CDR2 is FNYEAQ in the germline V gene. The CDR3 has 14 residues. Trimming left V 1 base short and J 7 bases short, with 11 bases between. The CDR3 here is CASSLDPGTQPQHF. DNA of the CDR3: TGTGCCAGCAGCTTAGATCCAGGGACGCAGCCCCAGCATTTT.

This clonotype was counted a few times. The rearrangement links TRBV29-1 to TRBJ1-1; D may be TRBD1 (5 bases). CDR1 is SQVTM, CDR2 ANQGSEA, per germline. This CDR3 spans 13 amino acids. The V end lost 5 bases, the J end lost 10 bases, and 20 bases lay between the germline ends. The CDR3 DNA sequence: TGCAGCGTTAAAACCCCCAGGGCCGCACGAGCTTTCTTT. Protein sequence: CSVKTPRAARAFF.

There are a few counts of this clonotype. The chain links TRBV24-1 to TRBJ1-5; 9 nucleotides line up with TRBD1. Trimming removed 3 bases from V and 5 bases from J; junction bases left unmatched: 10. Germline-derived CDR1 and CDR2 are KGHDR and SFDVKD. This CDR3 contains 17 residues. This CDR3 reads CATSDGDRAHHHQPQHF. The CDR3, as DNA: TGTGCCACCAGTGATGGGGACAGGGCCCACCACCATCAGCCCCAGCATTTT.

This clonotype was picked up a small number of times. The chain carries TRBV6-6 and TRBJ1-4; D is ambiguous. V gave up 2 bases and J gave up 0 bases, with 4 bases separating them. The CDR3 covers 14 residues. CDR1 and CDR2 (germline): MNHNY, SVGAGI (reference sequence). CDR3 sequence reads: CASSYGATNEKLFF. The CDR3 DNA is TGTGCCAGCAGTTACGGGGCAACTAATGAAAAACTGTTTTTT.

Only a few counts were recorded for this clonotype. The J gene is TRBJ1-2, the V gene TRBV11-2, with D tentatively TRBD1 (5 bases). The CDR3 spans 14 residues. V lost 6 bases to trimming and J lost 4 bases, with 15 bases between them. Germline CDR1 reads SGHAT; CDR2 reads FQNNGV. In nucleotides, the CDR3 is TGTGCCAGCAGATCTACCAGGGTACCCTATGGCTACACCTTC. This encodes CASRSTRVPYGYTF.

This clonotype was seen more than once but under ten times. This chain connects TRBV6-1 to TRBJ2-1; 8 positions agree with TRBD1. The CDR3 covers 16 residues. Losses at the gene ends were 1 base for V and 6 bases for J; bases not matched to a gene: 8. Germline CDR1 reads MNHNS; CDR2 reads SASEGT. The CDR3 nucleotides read TGTGCCAGCAGTGAAGGGACAGGGAAAAGTCGCAATGAGCAGTTCTTC. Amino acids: CASSEGTGKSRNEQFF.

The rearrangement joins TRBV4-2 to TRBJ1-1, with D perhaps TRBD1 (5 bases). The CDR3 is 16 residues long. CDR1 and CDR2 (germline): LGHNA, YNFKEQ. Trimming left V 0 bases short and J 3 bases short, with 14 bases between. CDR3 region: CASSQDWGRGDTEAFF. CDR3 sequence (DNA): TGTGCCAGCAGCCAAGATTGGGGGAGAGGGGACACTGAAGCTTTCTTT.

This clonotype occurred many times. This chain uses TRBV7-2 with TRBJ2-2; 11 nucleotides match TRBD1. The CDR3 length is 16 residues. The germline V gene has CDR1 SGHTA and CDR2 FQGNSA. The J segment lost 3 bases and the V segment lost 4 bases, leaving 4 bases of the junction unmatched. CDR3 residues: CASSSRTGGDTGELFF. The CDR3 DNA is TGTGCCAGCAGCTCACGGACAGGGGGCGACACCGGGGAGCTGTTTTTT.

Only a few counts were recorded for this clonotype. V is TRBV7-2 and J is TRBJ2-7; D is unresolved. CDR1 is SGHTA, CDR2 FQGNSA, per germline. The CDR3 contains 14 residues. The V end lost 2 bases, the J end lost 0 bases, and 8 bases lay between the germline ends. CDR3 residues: CASSLRRNSYEQYF. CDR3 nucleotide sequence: TGTGCCAGCAGCTTACGGCGGAACTCCTACGAGCAGTACTTC.

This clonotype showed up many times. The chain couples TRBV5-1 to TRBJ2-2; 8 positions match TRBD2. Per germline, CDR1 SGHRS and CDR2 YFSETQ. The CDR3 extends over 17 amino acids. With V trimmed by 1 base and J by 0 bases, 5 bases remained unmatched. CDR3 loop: CASSLRGGSANTGELFF. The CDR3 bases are TGCGCCAGCAGCTTGCGCGGGGGGTCTGCGAACACCGGGGAGCTGTTTTTT. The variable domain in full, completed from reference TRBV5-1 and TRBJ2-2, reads KAGVTQTPRYLIKTRGQQVTLSCSPISGHRSVSWYQQTPGQGLQFLFEYFSETQRNKGNFPGRFSGRQFSNSRSEMNVSTLELGDSALYLCASSLRGGSANTGELFFGEGSRLTVL.

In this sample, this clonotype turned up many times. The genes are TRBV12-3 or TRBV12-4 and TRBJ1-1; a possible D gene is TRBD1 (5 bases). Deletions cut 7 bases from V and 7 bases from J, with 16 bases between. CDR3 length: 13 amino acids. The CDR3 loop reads CASTTRIGDEAFF. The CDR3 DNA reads TGTGCCAGCACCACCCGGATAGGGGATGAAGCTTTCTTT.

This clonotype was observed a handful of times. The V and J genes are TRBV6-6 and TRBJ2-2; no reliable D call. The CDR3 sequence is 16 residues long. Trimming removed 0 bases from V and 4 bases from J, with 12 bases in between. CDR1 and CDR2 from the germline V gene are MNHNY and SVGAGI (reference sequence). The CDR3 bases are TGTGCCAGCAGTTACTCGACGAAGGCGAGCACCGGGGAGCTGTTTTTT. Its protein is CASSYSTKASTGELFF.

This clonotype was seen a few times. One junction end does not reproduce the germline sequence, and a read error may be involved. The CDR3 loop reads CASSTSDSTDTQYF. The CDR3 bases are TGCGCCAGCAGTACCTCGGACAGCACTGATACGCAGTATTTT. V usage is TRBV5-1 and J usage is TRBJ2-3; tentatively, D is TRBD1 (6 bases). In germline, CDR1 is SGHRS, CDR2 YFSETQ. The CDR3 runs to 14 residues.

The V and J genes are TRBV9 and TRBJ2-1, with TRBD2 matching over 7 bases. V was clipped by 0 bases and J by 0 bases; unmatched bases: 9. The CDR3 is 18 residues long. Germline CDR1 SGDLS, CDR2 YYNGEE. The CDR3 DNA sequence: TGTGCCAGCAGCGTAGGAGGGCGGGGAGGGAGCTCCTACAATGAGCAGTTCTTC. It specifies CASSVGGRGGSSYNEQFF.

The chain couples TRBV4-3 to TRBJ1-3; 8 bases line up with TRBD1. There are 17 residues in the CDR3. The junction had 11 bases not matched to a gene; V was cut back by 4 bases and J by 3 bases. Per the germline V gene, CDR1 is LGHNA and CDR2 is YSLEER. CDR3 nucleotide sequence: TGCGCCAGCAGCCTGGATATAAGCGGACAGGGTGGAAACACCATATATTTT. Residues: CASSLDISGQGGNTIYF.

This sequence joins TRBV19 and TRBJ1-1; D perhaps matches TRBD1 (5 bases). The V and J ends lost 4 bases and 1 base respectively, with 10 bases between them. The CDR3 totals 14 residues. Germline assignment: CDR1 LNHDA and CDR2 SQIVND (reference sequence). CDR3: CASSNGAGNTEAFF. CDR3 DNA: TGTGCCAGTAGTAATGGGGCGGGGAACACTGAAGCTTTCTTT.

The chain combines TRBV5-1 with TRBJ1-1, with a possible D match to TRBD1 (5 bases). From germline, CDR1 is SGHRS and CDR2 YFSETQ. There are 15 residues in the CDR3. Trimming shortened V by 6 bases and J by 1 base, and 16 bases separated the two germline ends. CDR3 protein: CASNKIGQGNTEAFF. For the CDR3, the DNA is TGCGCCAGCAACAAAATCGGGCAGGGGAACACTGAAGCTTTCTTT.

CDR3 protein: CASREGASSTDTQYF. The CDR3 coding sequence is TGCGCCAGCAGGGAGGGGGCCTCTAGCACAGATACGCAGTATTTT. The chain employs TRBV5-1 and TRBJ2-3, with D possibly being TRBD1 (7 bases). Germline-derived CDR1 and CDR2 are SGHRS and YFSETQ. The V gene lost 5 bases and the J gene lost 0 bases, with 13 bases spanning the gap. The CDR3 spans 15 residues.

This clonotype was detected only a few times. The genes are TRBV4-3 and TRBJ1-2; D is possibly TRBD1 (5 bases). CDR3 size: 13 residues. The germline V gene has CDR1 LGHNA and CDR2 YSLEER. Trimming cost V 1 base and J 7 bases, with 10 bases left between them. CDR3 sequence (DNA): TGCGCCAGCAGCCAAGGCAGGGCGGGTGGCTACACCTTC. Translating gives CASSQGRAGGYTF.

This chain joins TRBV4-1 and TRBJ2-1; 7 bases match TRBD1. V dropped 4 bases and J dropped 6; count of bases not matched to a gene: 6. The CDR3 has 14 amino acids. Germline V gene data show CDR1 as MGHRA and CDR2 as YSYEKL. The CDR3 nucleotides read TGCGCCAGCAGCCTGAGACAGGGATTCAATGAGCAGTTCTTC. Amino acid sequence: CASSLRQGFNEQFF.

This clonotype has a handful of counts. The CDR3 DNA follows: TGCGCCAGCAGGCCACCCGTTCTGGGGCCCGGGGAGCTGTTTTTT. Protein: CASRPPVLGPGELFF. The chain uses TRBV5-1 and TRBJ2-2, with D maybe TRBD1 (5 bases). The CDR3 length is 15 residues. V lost 5 bases and J 6 bases, leaving 17 bases between the germline ends. Germline V CDR1 and CDR2: SGHRS, YFSETQ. The complete variable domain, with remaining parts taken from reference TRBV5-1 and TRBJ2-2, reads KAGVTQTPRYLIKTRGQQVTLSCSPISGHRSVSWYQQTPGQGLQFLFEYFSETQRNKGNFPGRFSGRQFSNSRSEMNVSTLELGDSALYLCASRPPVLGPGELFFGEGSRLTVL.

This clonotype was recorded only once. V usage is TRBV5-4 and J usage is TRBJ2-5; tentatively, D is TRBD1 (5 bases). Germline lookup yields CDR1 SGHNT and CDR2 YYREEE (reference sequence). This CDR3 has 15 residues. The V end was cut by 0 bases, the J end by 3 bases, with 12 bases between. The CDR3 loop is CASSLAVGPEETQYF. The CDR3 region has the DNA TGTGCCAGCAGCTTGGCCGTGGGGCCCGAAGAGACCCAGTACTTC. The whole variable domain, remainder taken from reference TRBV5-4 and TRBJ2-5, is ETGVTQSPTHLIKTRGQQVTLRCSSQSGHNTVSWYQQALGQGPQFIFQYYREEENGRGNFPPRFSGLQFPNYSSELNVNALELDDSALYLCASSLAVGPEETQYFGPGTRLLVL.

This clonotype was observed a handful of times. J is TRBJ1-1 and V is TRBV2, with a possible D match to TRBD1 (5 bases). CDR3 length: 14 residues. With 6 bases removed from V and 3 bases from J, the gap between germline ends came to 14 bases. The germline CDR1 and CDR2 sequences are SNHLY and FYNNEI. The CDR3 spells CASRLGLSDTEAFF. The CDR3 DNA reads TGTGCCAGCAGGTTGGGGCTGAGTGACACTGAAGCTTTCTTT.

The CDR3 nucleotides are TGTGCCAGCAGCTTAGTGCCGGGCGATGTGACCGGGGAGCTGTTTTTT. Amino acid sequence: CASSLVPGDVTGELFF. This chain links TRBV11-2 with TRBJ2-2; D not resolved. The CDR3 runs 16 residues. V was shortened by 1 base and J by 5 bases, with 14 bases between the two germline ends. CDR1 is SGHAT, CDR2 FQNNGV, per germline.

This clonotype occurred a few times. DNA for the CDR3: TGCGCCAGCAGCGGTACCGGGACAGGCTATTCACCCCTCCACTTT. Protein sequence: CASSGTGTGYSPLHF. The chain combines TRBV5-1 with TRBJ1-6; 8 bases are shared with TRBD1. Germline CDR1 and CDR2: SGHRS and YFSETQ. V dropped 4 bases and J dropped 8; count of bases not matched to a gene: 8. The CDR3 contains 15 residues.

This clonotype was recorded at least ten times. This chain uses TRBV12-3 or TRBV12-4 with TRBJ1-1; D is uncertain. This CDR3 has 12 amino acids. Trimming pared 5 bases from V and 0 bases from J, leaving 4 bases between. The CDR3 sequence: CASSPMNTEAFF. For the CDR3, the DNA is TGTGCCAGCAGTCCGATGAACACTGAAGCTTTCTTT.

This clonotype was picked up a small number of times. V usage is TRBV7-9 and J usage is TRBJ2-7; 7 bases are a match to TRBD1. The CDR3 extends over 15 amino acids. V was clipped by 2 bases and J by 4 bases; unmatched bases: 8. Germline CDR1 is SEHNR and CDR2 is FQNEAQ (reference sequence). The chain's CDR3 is CASSLSWDRPYEQYV. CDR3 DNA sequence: TGTGCCAGCAGCTTATCCTGGGACAGACCATACGAGCAGTACGTC.